Described below is a single TCR beta chain sequence and its context. It has no known antigen specificity. The CDR3, cysteine through phenylalanine, is 15 amino acids long. The record lacks a DNA sequence. This sample is drawn from a study of CXCR3-negative and CXCR3-positive naive CD8 T cells (dated by TCRdb to about 2019). Describing the broader study: In total, about 150 million TRB reads were obtained, or roughly 1.5 +/- 0.3 million reads per library. Data from about 12 donors, pooled across two independent experiments, went into the diversity and physicochemical repertoire analyses. TRBV-TRBJ cluster analysis included naive subsets from 5 donors and memory cells from 3 donors.

Each CD8+ T cell subset was flow-sorted in triplicate, with over 250,000 cells per subset placed directly into RLT lysis buffer. To keep memory contaminants out, a stringent definition of naive CD8+ T cells was applied: CD45RO-CCR7+CD27+CD95-. Peripheral blood mononuclear cells were isolated from buffy coats using standard density gradient centrifugation. A FACSAria III was used to flow-sort naive CD8+ T cells into CXCR3-negative and CXCR3-positive populations. Total RNA was extracted from sorted cells with an RNeasy Mini Kit. TCRdb records NextSeq 550 as the sequencer. The Human TCR Profiling Kit (MiLaboratory) was used to make UMI-labeled 5' RACE TRB cDNA libraries. cDNA synthesis used the entire amount of extracted RNA, and PCR amplification then used the entire amount of cDNA produced. Libraries were prepared in parallel using an identical number of PCR cycles. Regarding the original processing steps: MIGEC and MiXCR extracted about 50,000 +/- 10,000 unique UMI-labeled TRB cDNA molecules per library, requiring at least two reads per UMI. On average, each library contained 40,000 +/- 10,000 functional in-frame TRB CDR3 nucleotide clonotypes without stop codons. After each sample was downsampled to 5000 UMI-labeled TRB molecules, VDJtools was used to calculate diversity metrics such as normalized Shannon-Wiener and Chao1. VDJtools computed clonotype-size-weighted physicochemical properties of the central five CDR3 residues: interaction energy, strength, volume and Kidera factor 4. The reads went through TCRdb reprocessing, and each CDR3 protein sequence gets one entry with no DNA. TCRdb's processing, not the authors' own work, is the source of the V and J calls. This sample's listing comprises 130,000 or so distinct CDR3 sequences. The leading ten clones occupy approximately 0.5% of the sample.

The research as a whole found: Similar TRBV-TRBJ usage was shown by naive CXCR3-negative and CXCR3-positive cells from the same donor, whereas distinct patterns were shown by memory cells. Compared with CXCR3-negative naive cells, CXCR3-positive naive cells had TRB CDR3s with higher hydrophobicity (lower Kidera factor 4), lower energy, and higher strength and volume indices. Freshly isolated PBMCs were used for most assays because CXCR3 expression partially decreased after cryopreservation. Repertoire diversity was comparably high in both naive subsets but much lower in memory CD8+ T cells. Because surface CD5, which has been linked to self-reactivity in mice, was comparable between naive subsets, TCR interaction strength was also inferred from TRB CDR3 physicochemical properties.

Source material: naive CXCR3- CD8+ T cells from blood. The meaning of the sample's cell subset or site label: CD45RO-CCR7+CD27+CD95- naive CD8+ T cells lacking CXCR3 (TNR3-). This clonotype was obtained from a human donor in good health. Some clones in this sample may be carry-over from other donors' samples. The chain employs TRBV21-1 and TRBJ2-7; TCRdb outputs TRBD1, but without DNA this stays unchecked. TRBV21-1 is classified as a pseudogene. The encoded CDR3 is CASSNWDSVTYEQYF.